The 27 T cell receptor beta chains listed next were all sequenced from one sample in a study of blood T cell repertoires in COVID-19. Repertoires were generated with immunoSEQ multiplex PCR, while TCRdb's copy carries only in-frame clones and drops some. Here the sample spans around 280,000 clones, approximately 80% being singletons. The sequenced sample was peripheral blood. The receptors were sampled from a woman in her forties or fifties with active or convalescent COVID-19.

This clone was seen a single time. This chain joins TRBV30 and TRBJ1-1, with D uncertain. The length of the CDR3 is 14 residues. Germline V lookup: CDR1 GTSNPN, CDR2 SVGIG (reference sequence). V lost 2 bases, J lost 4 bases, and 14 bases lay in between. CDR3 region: CAWSRGGVGTEAFF. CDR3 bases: TGTGCCTGGAGTCGCGGCGGCGTGGGCACTGAAGCTTTCTTT.

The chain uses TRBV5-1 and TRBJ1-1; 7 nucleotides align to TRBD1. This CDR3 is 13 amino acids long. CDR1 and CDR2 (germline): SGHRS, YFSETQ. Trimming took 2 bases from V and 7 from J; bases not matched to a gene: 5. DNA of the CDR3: TGCGCCAGCAGCTTCAGGGGGTCAGGTGAAGCTTTCTTT. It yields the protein CASSFRGSGEAFF.

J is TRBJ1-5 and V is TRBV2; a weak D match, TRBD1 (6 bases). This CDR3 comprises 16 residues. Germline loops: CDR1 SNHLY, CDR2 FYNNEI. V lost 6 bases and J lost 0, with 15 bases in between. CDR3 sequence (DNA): TGTGCCAGCAGGACAGGTGCGGGCTATAGCAATCAGCCCCAGCATTTT. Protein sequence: CASRTGAGYSNQPQHF.

This chain's CDR3 is CASSEQGRTYTF. CDR3 DNA sequence: TGTGCCAGCAGTGAGCAAGGACGGACATACACCTTC. The chain recombines TRBV2 with TRBJ1-2; tentative D call: TRBD1 (5 bases). The V and J ends lost 3 bases and 11 bases respectively, with 13 bases between them. The CDR3 covers 12 residues. In germline, CDR1 is SNHLY, CDR2 FYNNEI. Supplemented by reference TRBV2 and TRBJ1-2, the full variable domain reads EPEVTQTPSHQVTQMGQEVILRCVPISNHLYFYWYRQILGQKVEFLVSFYNNEISEKSEIFDDQFSVERPDGSNFTLKIRSTKLEDSAMYFCASSEQGRTYTFGSGTRLTVV.

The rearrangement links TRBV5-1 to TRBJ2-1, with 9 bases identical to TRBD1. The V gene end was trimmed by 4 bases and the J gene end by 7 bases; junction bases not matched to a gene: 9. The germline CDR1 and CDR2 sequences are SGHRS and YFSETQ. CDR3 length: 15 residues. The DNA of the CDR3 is TGCGCCAGCAGCCTGGAGGGACAGGGTAGTAATGAGCAGTTCTTC. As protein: CASSLEGQGSNEQFF.

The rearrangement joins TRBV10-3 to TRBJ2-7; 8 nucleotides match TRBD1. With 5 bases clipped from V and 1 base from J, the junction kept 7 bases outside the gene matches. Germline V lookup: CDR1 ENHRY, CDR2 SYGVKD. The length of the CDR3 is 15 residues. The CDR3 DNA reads TGTGCCATCAGTTTAGCCGGGACAGGTTCCTACGAGCAGTACTTC. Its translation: CAISLAGTGSYEQYF.

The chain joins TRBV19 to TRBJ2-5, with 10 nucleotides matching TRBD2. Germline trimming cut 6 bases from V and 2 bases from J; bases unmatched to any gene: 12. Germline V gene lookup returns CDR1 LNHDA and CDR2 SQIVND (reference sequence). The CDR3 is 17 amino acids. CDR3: CASRGVLAGVFQETQYF. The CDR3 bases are TGTGCCAGTAGGGGGGTCCTAGCGGGAGTTTTTCAAGAGACCCAGTACTTC. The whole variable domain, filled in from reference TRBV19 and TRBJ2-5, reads DGGITQSPKYLFRKEGQNVTLSCEQNLNHDAMYWYRQDPGQGLRLIYYSQIVNDFQKGDIAEGYSVSREKKESFPLTVTSAQKNPTAFYLCASRGVLAGVFQETQYFGPGTRLLVL.

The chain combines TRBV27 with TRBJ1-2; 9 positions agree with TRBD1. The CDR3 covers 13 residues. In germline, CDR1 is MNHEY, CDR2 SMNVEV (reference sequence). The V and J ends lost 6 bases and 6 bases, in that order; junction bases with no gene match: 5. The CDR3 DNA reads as TGTGCCAGCAGGGGACAGGGAGGGAATGGCTACACCTTC. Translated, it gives CASRGQGGNGYTF.

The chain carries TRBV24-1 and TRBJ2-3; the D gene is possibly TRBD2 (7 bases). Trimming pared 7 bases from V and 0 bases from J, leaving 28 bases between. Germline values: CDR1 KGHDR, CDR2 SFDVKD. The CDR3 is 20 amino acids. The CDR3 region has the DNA TGTGCCACCAGGAGGGGGGGGGAACGGCCGTCCCTCCAAAGCACAGATACGCAGTATTTT. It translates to CATRRGGERPSLQSTDTQYF.

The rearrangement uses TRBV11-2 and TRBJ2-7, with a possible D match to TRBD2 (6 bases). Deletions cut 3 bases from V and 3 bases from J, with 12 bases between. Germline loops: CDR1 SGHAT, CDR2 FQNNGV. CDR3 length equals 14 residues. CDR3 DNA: TGTGCCAGCAGCTTGGAGGGGCCGGACTACGAGCAGTACTTC. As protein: CASSLEGPDYEQYF. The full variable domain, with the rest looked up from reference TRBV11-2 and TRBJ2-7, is EAGVAQSPRYKIIEKRQSVAFWCNPISGHATLYWYQQILGQGPKLLIQFQNNGVVDDSQLPKDRFSAERLKGVDSTLKIQPAKLEDSAVYLCASSLEGPDYEQYFGPGTRLTVT.

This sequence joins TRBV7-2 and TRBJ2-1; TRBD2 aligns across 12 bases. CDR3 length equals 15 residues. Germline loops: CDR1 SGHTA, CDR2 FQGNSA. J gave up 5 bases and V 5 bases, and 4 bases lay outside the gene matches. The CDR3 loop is CASSPTSGSNNEQFF. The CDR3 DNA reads TGTGCCAGCAGCCCGACTAGCGGGAGTAACAATGAGCAGTTCTTC.

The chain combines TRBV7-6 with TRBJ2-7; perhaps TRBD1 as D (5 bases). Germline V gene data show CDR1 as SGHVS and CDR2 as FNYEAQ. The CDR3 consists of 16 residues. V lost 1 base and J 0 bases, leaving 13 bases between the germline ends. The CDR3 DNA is TGTGCCAGCAGCTTAGAGAGGTCAGGGATCTCCTACGAGCAGTACTTC. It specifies CASSLERSGISYEQYF.

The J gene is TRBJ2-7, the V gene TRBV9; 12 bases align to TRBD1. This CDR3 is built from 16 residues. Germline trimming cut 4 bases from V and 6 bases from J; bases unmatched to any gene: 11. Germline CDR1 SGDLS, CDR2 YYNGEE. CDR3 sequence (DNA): TGTGCCAGCAGCCCCCAGTGGGGGACAGGGGGCCCCGAGCAGTACTTC. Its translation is CASSPQWGTGGPEQYF.

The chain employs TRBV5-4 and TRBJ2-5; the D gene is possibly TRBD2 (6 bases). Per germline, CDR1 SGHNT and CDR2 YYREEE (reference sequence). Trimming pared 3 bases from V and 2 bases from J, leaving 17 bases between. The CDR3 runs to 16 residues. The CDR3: CASSSYTNREQETQYF. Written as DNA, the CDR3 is TGTGCCAGCAGCTCATACACAAACCGGGAGCAAGAGACCCAGTACTTC.

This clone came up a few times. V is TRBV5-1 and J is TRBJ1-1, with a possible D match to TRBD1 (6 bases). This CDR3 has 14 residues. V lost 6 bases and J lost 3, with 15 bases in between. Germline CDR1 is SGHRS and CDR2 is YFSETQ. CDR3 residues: CASTSQPGDTEAFF. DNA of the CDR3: TGCGCCAGCACCTCCCAACCAGGGGACACTGAAGCTTTCTTT.

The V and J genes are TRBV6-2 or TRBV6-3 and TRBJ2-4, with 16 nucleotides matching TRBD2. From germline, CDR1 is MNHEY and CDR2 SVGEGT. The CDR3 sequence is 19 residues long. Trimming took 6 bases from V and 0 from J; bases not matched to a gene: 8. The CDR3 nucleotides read TGTGCCAGCAGCACGGGACTAGCGGGAGGGCGACTAGCCAAAAACATTCAGTACTTC. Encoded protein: CASSTGLAGGRLAKNIQYF.

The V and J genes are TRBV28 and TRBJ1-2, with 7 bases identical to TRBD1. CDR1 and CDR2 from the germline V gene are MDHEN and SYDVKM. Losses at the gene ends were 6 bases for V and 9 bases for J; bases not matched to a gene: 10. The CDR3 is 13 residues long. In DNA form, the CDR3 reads TGTGCCAGCAGCACACCTACGACAGGGAGCTACACCTTC. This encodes CASSTPTTGSYTF.

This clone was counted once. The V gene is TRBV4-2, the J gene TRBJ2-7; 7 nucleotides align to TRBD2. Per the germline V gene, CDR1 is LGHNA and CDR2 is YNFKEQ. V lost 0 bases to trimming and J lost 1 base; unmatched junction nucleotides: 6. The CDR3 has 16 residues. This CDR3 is CASSQEETSVSYEQYF. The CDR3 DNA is TGTGCCAGCAGCCAAGAAGAAACTAGCGTTTCCTACGAGCAGTACTTC.

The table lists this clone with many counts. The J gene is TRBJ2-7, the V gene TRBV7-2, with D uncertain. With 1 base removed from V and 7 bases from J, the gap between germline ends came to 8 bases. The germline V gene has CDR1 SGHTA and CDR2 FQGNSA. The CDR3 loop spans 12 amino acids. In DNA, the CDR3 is TGTGCCAGCAGCTTAGACTCGGGTGAGCAGTACTTC. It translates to CASSLDSGEQYF. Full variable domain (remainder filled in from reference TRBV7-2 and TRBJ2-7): GAGVSQSPSNKVTEKGKDVELRCDPISGHTALYWYRQSLGQGLEFLIYFQGNSAPDKSGLPSDRFSAERTGGSVSTLTIQRTQQEDSAVYLCASSLDSGEQYFGPGTRLTVT.

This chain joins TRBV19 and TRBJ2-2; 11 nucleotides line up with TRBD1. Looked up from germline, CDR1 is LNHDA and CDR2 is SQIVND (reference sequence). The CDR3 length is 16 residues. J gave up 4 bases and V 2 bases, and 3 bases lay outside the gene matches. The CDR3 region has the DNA TGTGCCAGTAGTATATCTGGGACAGGGGGCACCGGGGAGCTGTTTTTT. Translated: CASSISGTGGTGELFF.

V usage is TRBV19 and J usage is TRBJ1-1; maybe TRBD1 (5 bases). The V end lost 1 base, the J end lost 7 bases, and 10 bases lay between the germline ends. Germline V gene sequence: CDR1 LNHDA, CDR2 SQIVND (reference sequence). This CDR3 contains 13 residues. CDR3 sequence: CASSIGWGGEAFF. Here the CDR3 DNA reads TGTGCCAGTAGTATAGGATGGGGGGGTGAAGCTTTCTTT.

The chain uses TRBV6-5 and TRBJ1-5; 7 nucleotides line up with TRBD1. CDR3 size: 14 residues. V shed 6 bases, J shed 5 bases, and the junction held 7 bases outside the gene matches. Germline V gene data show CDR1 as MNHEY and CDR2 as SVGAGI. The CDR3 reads CASSFRQGYQPQHF. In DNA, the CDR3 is TGTGCCAGCAGCTTCCGACAGGGTTATCAGCCCCAGCATTTT.

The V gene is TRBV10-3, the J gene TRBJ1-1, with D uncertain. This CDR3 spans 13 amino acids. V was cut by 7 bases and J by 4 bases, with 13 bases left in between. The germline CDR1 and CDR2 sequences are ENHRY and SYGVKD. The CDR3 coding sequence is TGTGCCATCAACCACTCCGGAGGCACTGAAGCTTTCTTT. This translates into CAINHSGGTEAFF.

This CDR3 reads CASSEWRGGELFF. The CDR3 nucleotides are TGTGCCAGCAGTGAATGGAGGGGCGGGGAGCTGTTTTTT. V is TRBV6-1 and J is TRBJ2-2, with a tentative D call TRBD2 (6 bases). The CDR3 loop spans 13 amino acids. Germline V gives CDR1 MNHNS, CDR2 SASEGT. V lost 2 bases, J lost 7 bases, and 8 bases lay in between.

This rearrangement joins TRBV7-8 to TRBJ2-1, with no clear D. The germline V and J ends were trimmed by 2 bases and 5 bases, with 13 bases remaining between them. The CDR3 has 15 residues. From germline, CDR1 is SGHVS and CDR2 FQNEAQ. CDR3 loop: CASSLRPGVNNEQFF. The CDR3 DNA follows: TGTGCCAGCAGCTTACGGCCAGGCGTGAACAATGAGCAGTTCTTC.

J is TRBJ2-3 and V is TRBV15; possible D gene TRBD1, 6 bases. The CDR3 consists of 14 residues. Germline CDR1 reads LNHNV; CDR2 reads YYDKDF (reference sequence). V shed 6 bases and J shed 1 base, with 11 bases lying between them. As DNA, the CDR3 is TGTGCCACCAGGTCGAGACAGGGCACAGATACGCAGTATTTT. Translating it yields CATRSRQGTDTQYF.

CDR3 sequence reads: CASSIATRGQTQYF. Written as DNA, the CDR3 is TGTGCCAGTAGTATAGCGACTAGGGGGCAGACCCAGTACTTC. V is TRBV19 and J is TRBJ2-5; tentatively, D is TRBD1 (7 bases). V lost 1 base and J lost 6, with 12 bases in between. Per the germline V gene, CDR1 is LNHDA and CDR2 is SQIVND (reference sequence). The CDR3 spans 14 residues.